The 11 T cell receptor beta chains below all came from one sample that was sequenced in a study of technical replicates of blood from a handful of donors. Data came from immunoSEQ multiplex PCR; TCRdb stores just in-frame clones and leaves some out. There are about 83,000 clones in the sample; about 92% occur only once, and over 0.2% lies in the top ten. Sequenced input: T cells isolated from PBMCs. These receptors were taken from a human donor in good health.

V and J are TRBV14 and TRBJ2-5; D gene unclear. Germline V gene lookup returns CDR1 SGHDN and CDR2 FVKESK. Trimming pared 7 bases from V and 5 bases from J, leaving 14 bases between. The CDR3 is made up of 13 amino acids. The CDR3 bases are TGTGCCAGCAACCTTAGTTTCGTTGAGACCCAGTACTTC. Translation gives CASNLSFVETQYF.

The chain employs TRBV28 and TRBJ2-7, with D possibly being TRBD1 (5 bases). From germline, CDR1 is MDHEN and CDR2 SYDVKM. Trimming shortened V by 2 bases and J by 2 bases, and 10 bases separated the two germline ends. This CDR3 is 14 amino acids long. The CDR3 sequence: CASSLRIGAYEQYF. The CDR3 DNA follows: TGTGCCAGCAGTTTACGCATAGGGGCCTACGAGCAGTACTTC.

The CDR3 region is CASSLIYEQYF. As DNA, the CDR3 is TGTGCCAGCAGTTTAATCTACGAGCAGTACTTC. The rearrangement links TRBV2 to TRBJ2-7; D uncertain. Germline V CDR1 and CDR2: SNHLY, FYNNEI. The CDR3 is 11 amino acids. Trimming shortened V by 5 bases and J by 3 bases, and 5 bases separated the two germline ends.

This clone was detected a few times. The chain combines TRBV18 with TRBJ2-2, with 9 bases identical to TRBD1. This CDR3 region has 17 residues. Germline V gene data show CDR1 as KGHSH and CDR2 as LQKENI. V trimming: 3 bases; J trimming: 0 bases; junction bases outside the gene matches: 5. The CDR3, as DNA: TGTGCCAGCTCACCCCCTAACAGGGGGCCGAACACCGGGGAGCTGTTTTTT. Its protein product is CASSPPNRGPNTGELFF. Drawing the rest from reference TRBV18 and TRBJ2-2, the complete variable domain is NAGVMQNPRHLVRRRGQEARLRCSPMKGHSHVYWYRQLPEEGLKFMVYLQKENIIDESGMPKERFSAEFPKEGPSILRIQQVVRGDSAAYFCASSPPNRGPNTGELFFGEGSRLTVL.

The rearrangement uses TRBV30 and TRBJ1-4; tentatively, D is TRBD1 (6 bases). The germline V gene encodes CDR1 GTSNPN and CDR2 SVGIG (reference sequence). The germline V and J ends were trimmed by 7 bases and 8 bases, with 17 bases remaining between them. The CDR3 runs 13 residues. CDR3 sequence (DNA): TGTGCCTTGAGGAGGTCGGGACACGAAAAACTGTTTTTT. It codes for CALRRSGHEKLFF.

V gene TRBV10-3 combines with J gene TRBJ1-2; no firm D call. Germline CDR1 reads ENHRY; CDR2 reads SYGVKD. There are 17 residues in the CDR3. Trimming pared 0 bases from V and 10 bases from J, leaving 24 bases between. The CDR3 nucleotides are TGTGCCATCAGTGAGTCAAGTGTACTCTCAAGGGAGGTCGACTACACCTTC. It is translated as CAISESSVLSREVDYTF.

This clone occurred once. The chain combines TRBV30 with TRBJ1-4, with D possibly TRBD1 on 6 matching bases. The CDR3 has 13 residues. Deletions cut 0 bases from V and 7 bases from J, with 9 bases between. Per the germline V gene, CDR1 is GTSNPN and CDR2 is SVGIG (reference sequence). CDR3 nucleotides: TGTGCCTGGAGTGTGGCAGGGGTTGAAAAACTGTTTTTT. Its translation: CAWSVAGVEKLFF.

The rearrangement uses TRBV13 and TRBJ1-1; 8 nucleotides align to TRBD1. CDR1 and CDR2 from the germline V gene are PRHDT and FYEKMQ (reference sequence). The CDR3 extends over 14 amino acids. After removal of 5 bases from V and 3 bases from J, the junction contained 5 bases not matched to a gene. The chain's CDR3 is CASSESDRDTEAFF. The CDR3, as DNA: TGTGCCAGCAGCGAATCGGACAGGGACACTGAAGCTTTCTTT.

The V call is TRBV18, the J call TRBJ2-7; D remains unclear. CDR1 KGHSH and CDR2 LQKENI come from the germline V gene. CDR3 size: 12 residues. Trimming took off 3 bases at V and 6 bases at J, with 9 bases between the two ends. The CDR3 loop is CASSPSTREQYF. The CDR3 nucleotides read TGTGCCAGCTCACCTTCAACGCGCGAGCAGTACTTC.

The chain employs TRBV19 and TRBJ1-1; 7 bases line up with TRBD1. The V gene end was trimmed by 10 bases and the J gene end by 6 bases; junction bases not matched to a gene: 8. The CDR3 is made up of 12 amino acids. Per germline, CDR1 LNHDA and CDR2 SQIVND (reference sequence). CDR3 amino acids: CATSDRLAEAFF. In DNA form, the CDR3 reads TGTGCCACCTCGGACAGGTTGGCTGAAGCTTTCTTT.

The chain has TRBV29-1 and TRBJ1-2; 9 nucleotides line up with TRBD1. The junction had 13 bases not matched to a gene; V was cut back by 6 bases and J by 5 bases. The CDR3 sequence is 15 residues long. CDR1 is SQVTM, CDR2 ANQGSEA, per germline. The CDR3 sequence is CSVVGPGQGHYGYTF. The CDR3 nucleotides read TGCAGCGTCGTGGGGCCGGGACAGGGACATTATGGCTACACCTTC.